Listed here are 23 T cell receptor beta chains from one sample, sequenced in a study of regulatory T cells in long-lasting Graves disease (dated by TCRdb to the early 2020s). According to the study, the label for this sample's time point signals: newly diagnosed GD, antithyroid drugs for less than 3 months. For both TCR sequencing and RNA sequencing, RNA was extracted from PBMCs using TRIzol. The library was prepared using multiplex PCR. Sequencing relied on an Illumina HiSeq 4000. To build TCR beta libraries, CDR3 regions were amplified by Arm-PCR using iRepertoire HTBI primers. In-frame beta chains were kept once TCRdb had trimmed the public reads at Q25 with fastp and called clones with MiXCR. Identical CDR3 proteins give one entry, which carries the most common genes and DNA. The sample has over 500,000 distinct CDR3 sequences on record, roughly 15% of them singletons. Around 18% of the sample comes from the top ten.

These data were also reused for a study on T cells in Graves' hyperthyroidism and ophthalmopathy.

This specimen consisted of peripheral blood mononuclear cells (PBMCs), obtained at new diagnosis, from a patient treated with antithyroid drugs. These receptors all stem from a woman aged 25 to 39 with Graves disease. Donor details come from another sample of the same person, matched by shared clones.

The table lists this clonotype with many counts. The CDR3 reads CSARTGTPTDTQYF. The CDR3 DNA reads as TGCAGCGCTCGGACCGGTACCCCCACAGATACGCAGTATTTT. The chain couples TRBV29-1 to TRBJ2-3; D unclear. Per germline, CDR1 SQVTM and CDR2 ANQGSEA. Trimming left V 7 bases short and J 2 bases short, with 16 bases between. The CDR3 is 14 amino acids.

This clonotype was found many times. The V call is TRBV6-1, the J call TRBJ1-1, with D maybe TRBD1 (6 bases). Germline values: CDR1 MNHNS, CDR2 SASEGT. The CDR3 spans 15 residues. V was pared by 2 bases and J by 4 bases, with 14 bases between. The CDR3 loop reads CASSERRDIGTEAFF. CDR3 nucleotides: TGTGCCAGCAGTGAAAGACGGGACATAGGCACTGAAGCTTTCTTT.

This clonotype has at least ten counts. The chain combines TRBV2 with TRBJ1-1; 8 bases are a match to TRBD1. The CDR3 contains 16 residues. Germline V gene lookup returns CDR1 SNHLY and CDR2 FYNNEI. V shed 6 bases and J 0 bases; nucleotides not matched to a gene: 9. CDR3 sequence reads: CASRDRGLNMNTEAFF. In DNA form, the CDR3 reads TGTGCCAGCAGAGACAGGGGATTAAACATGAACACTGAAGCTTTCTTT.

In its sample, this clonotype was seen many times. The CDR3 DNA follows: TGTGCCAGCACCGAAGGGAACACCTACGAGCAGTACTTC. It codes for CASTEGNTYEQYF. This rearrangement joins TRBV28 to TRBJ2-7; D call uncertain. Looked up from germline, CDR1 is MDHEN and CDR2 is SYDVKM. Trimming pared 7 bases from V and 2 bases from J, leaving 12 bases between. The length of the CDR3 is 13 residues.

This clonotype was observed a handful of times. The chain couples TRBV20-1 to TRBJ2-7; weak D call: TRBD1 (5 bases). Germline-derived CDR1 and CDR2 are DFQATT and SNEGSKA (reference sequence). Trimming removed 6 bases at V and 1 base at J, with 16 bases between. This CDR3 has 14 residues. CDR3 amino acids: CSATTDPISYEQYF. In DNA form, the CDR3 reads TGCAGTGCGACGACAGACCCTATTTCCTACGAGCAGTACTTC.

This clonotype was seen more than once but under ten times. The chain carries TRBV14 and TRBJ2-7, with TRBD1 identical over 7 bases. J lost 3 bases, V lost 2 bases, and 4 bases had no gene match. There are 14 residues in the CDR3. CDR1 is SGHDN and CDR2 is FVKESK in the germline V gene. Here the CDR3 DNA reads TGTGCCAGCAGCCAACCCGGGACAGTCTACGAGCAGTACTTC. This gives the protein CASSQPGTVYEQYF.

There are a few counts of this clonotype. The CDR3 loop is CASSQDQLAGVTGELFF. For the CDR3, the DNA is TGTGCCAGCAGCCAAGATCAACTAGCGGGAGTCACCGGGGAGCTGTTTTTT. This chain uses TRBV3-1 with TRBJ2-2; 11 bases line up with TRBD2. Trimming removed 0 bases from V and 4 bases from J; junction bases left unmatched: 4. The CDR3 has 17 residues. Germline values: CDR1 LGHDT, CDR2 YNNKEL (reference sequence).

The chain carries TRBV14 and TRBJ2-7; a possible D gene is TRBD1 (5 bases). V was pared by 5 bases and J by 2 bases, with 13 bases between. CDR1 SGHDN and CDR2 FVKESK come from the germline V gene. The CDR3 has 14 residues. DNA of the CDR3: TGTGCCAGCAGCTGGACGGAAGGGGCCTACGAGCAGTACTTC. It is translated as CASSWTEGAYEQYF.

This clonotype came up a few times. The chain recombines TRBV6-1 with TRBJ2-1, with 8 bases lining up with TRBD2. This CDR3 spans 16 amino acids. With V trimmed by 5 bases and J by 4 bases, 10 bases remained unmatched. Looked up from germline, CDR1 is MNHNS and CDR2 is SASEGT. The chain's CDR3 is CASSTTSGAIYNEQFF. The DNA of the CDR3 is TGTGCCAGCAGTACAACTAGCGGCGCTATTTACAATGAGCAGTTCTTC.

The chain carries TRBV3-1 and TRBJ2-7; D might be TRBD2 (6 bases). The CDR3 runs to 14 residues. Trimming stripped 0 bases from V and 5 bases from J, with 11 bases between. The germline gives CDR1 LGHDT, CDR2 YNNKEL (reference sequence). CDR3 bases: TGTGCCAGCAGCCAAGATCGGTGGGGGGACGAGCAGTACTTC. It yields the protein CASSQDRWGDEQYF.

This clonotype was recorded only once. In nucleotides, the CDR3 is TGTGCCAGCAGTTCTGCCGAGCAGTACTTC. Protein product: CASSSAEQYF. The V call is TRBV27, the J call TRBJ2-7; no clear D. Germline values: CDR1 MNHEY, CDR2 SMNVEV (reference sequence). Trimming stripped 4 bases from V and 6 bases from J, with 4 bases between. The CDR3 extends over 10 amino acids.

Only a few counts were recorded for this clonotype. The chain uses TRBV7-3 and TRBJ2-1; 9 nucleotides align to TRBD2. With V trimmed by 5 bases and J by 2 bases, 7 bases remained unmatched. The CDR3 sequence is 16 residues long. Germline V gives CDR1 SGHTA, CDR2 FQGTGA. The CDR3 region is CASSPQASGAYNEQFF. The CDR3 bases are TGTGCCAGCAGCCCCCAGGCTAGCGGGGCCTACAATGAGCAGTTCTTC. The full variable domain, rest sourced from reference TRBV7-3 and TRBJ2-1, is GAGVSQTPSNKVTEKGKYVELRCDPISGHTALYWYRQSLGQGPEFLIYFQGTGAADDSGLPNDRFFAVRPEGSVSTLKIQRTERGDSAVYLCASSPQASGAYNEQFFGPGTRLTVL.

This clonotype was seen ten or more times. The V and J genes are TRBV5-1 and TRBJ2-7; possibly TRBD1 for D (5 bases). Per the germline V gene, CDR1 is SGHRS and CDR2 is YFSETQ. V lost 1 base and J lost 6, with 8 bases in between. The CDR3 is 12 amino acids. Here the CDR3 reads CASSLFTGEQYF. CDR3 nucleotides: TGCGCCAGCAGCTTGTTTACAGGCGAGCAGTACTTC.

At least ten counts were recorded for this clonotype. The CDR3 sequence is CASIGGHNQPQHF. The CDR3, as DNA: TGTGCCAGCATTGGGGGTCACAATCAGCCCCAGCATTTT. V usage is TRBV28 and J usage is TRBJ1-5, with D possibly TRBD1 on 5 matching bases. CDR1 is MDHEN, CDR2 SYDVKM, per germline. This CDR3 spans 13 amino acids. V lost 7 bases, J lost 3 bases, and 10 bases lay in between.

This clonotype occurred many times. CDR3 nucleotide sequence: TGTGCCAGCGGGTATGGGGACAGAAGGACTGAAGCTTTCTTT. As protein: CASGYGDRRTEAFF. The chain links TRBV28 to TRBJ1-1; the match to TRBD1 covers 7 bases. Germline trimming cut 8 bases from V and 5 bases from J; bases unmatched to any gene: 11. This CDR3 has 14 amino acids. Looked up from germline, CDR1 is MDHEN and CDR2 is SYDVKM.

At least ten counts were recorded for this clonotype. This chain uses TRBV6-2 or TRBV6-3 with TRBJ2-3, with D possibly being TRBD1 (5 bases). The CDR3 has 14 amino acids. Trimming pared 5 bases from V and 3 bases from J, leaving 12 bases between. Germline-derived CDR1 and CDR2 are MNHEY and SVGEGT. The DNA for the CDR3 is TGTGCCAGCAGTGAAGGGGCTGAAACAGATACGCAGTATTTT. This translates into CASSEGAETDTQYF.

The rearrangement joins TRBV29-1 to TRBJ2-5; 7 nucleotides agree with TRBD1. CDR3 length: 13 amino acids. Germline V CDR1 and CDR2: SQVTM, ANQGSEA. Losses at the gene ends were 3 bases for V and 5 bases for J; bases not matched to a gene: 6. CDR3 protein: CSVEKGAMETQYF. CDR3 nucleotides: TGCAGCGTTGAGAAGGGGGCGATGGAGACCCAGTACTTC.

This clonotype was detected many times. The rearrangement uses TRBV25-1 and TRBJ2-7; the D is unclear. This CDR3 is built from 15 residues. Germline CDR1 reads MGHDK; CDR2 reads SYGVNS. The V and J ends lost 5 bases and 2 bases respectively, with 16 bases between them. The CDR3 coding sequence is TGTGCCAGCAGTCGGGTGGGCGGAGAGCCCTACGAGCAGTACTTC. Translating gives CASSRVGGEPYEQYF.

The chain recombines TRBV9 with TRBJ2-2; weak D call: TRBD2 (5 bases). V lost 0 bases and J 8 bases, leaving 5 bases between the germline ends. The CDR3 is made up of 12 amino acids. The germline V gene has CDR1 SGDLS and CDR2 YYNGEE. The CDR3 DNA is TGTGCCAGCAGCGTAGCGGGGGGGGAGCTGTTTTTT. As protein: CASSVAGGELFF.

Only a few counts were recorded for this clonotype. The rearrangement joins TRBV30 to TRBJ2-1; D ambiguous. This CDR3 is 11 amino acids long. Trimming shortened V by 0 bases and J by 7 bases, and 4 bases separated the two germline ends. Per germline, CDR1 GTSNPN and CDR2 SVGIG (reference sequence). The CDR3 protein is CAWSVHNEQFF. In nucleotides, the CDR3 is TGTGCCTGGAGTGTACATAATGAGCAGTTCTTC.

This clonotype was seen repeatedly, ten times or more. The chain has TRBV7-2 and TRBJ2-7; 8 bases fit TRBD2. Germline V gives CDR1 SGHTA, CDR2 FQGNSA. This CDR3 contains 15 residues. Trimming removed 1 base from V and 3 bases from J; junction bases left unmatched: 5. CDR3 sequence (DNA): TGTGCCAGCAGCTTAGGTGTCACTAGCGGCTACGAGCAGTACTTC. Translation gives CASSLGVTSGYEQYF.

In the case of this clonotype: With a much larger clone just one base away, this may be a read error. V usage is TRBV28 and J usage is TRBJ1-2; D gene uncertain. Germline V gene sequence: CDR1 MDHEN, CDR2 SYDVKM. The CDR3 contains 12 residues. Trimming took 7 bases from V and 7 from J, leaving 13 bases between them. The CDR3 region has the DNA TGTGCCAGCAATCCGGGAACTTGTGGCTACACCTTC. Translation: CASNPGTCGYTF.

This clonotype came up many times. The chain carries TRBV9 and TRBJ1-1; TRBD1 matches at 9 bases. Germline V gives CDR1 SGDLS, CDR2 YYNGEE. The CDR3 is 18 amino acids. Trimming at V came to 0 bases and at J to 4 bases, leaving 13 bases not matched to a gene. The CDR3 DNA reads TGTGCCAGCAGCGTAGACCGGGACAGGGAGGTTTCGTTCACTGAAGCTTTCTTT. Its protein product is CASSVDRDREVSFTEAFF.